This TCR beta chain stems from a study of T cell changes during pregnancy in multiple sclerosis. The V and J ends lost 11 bases and 3 bases respectively, with 25 bases between them. This CDR3 spans 16 amino acids. The method was immunoSEQ multiplex PCR; TCRdb's version includes in-frame clones alone and lacks a portion of them. The sample holds fewer than 80,000 clones; nearly 95% are singletons and the top ten take 0.11% to 0.15%. The chain employs TRBV23-1 and TRBJ1-1; D ambiguous. TRBV23-1 is an open reading frame, and its role is uncertain. Sequences were derived from CD4+ T cells from peripheral blood mononuclear cells, sampled after pregnancy. The origin of this receptor is a female donor with multiple sclerosis, enrolled in a pregnancy study. The CDR3 sequence is CAPPRRSGMGDTEAFF. CDR3 nucleotide sequence: TGCGCCCCCCCCCGGAGGTCCGGGATGGGCGACACTGAAGCTTTCTTT.